This TCR beta chain was identified in a study of CD8+CD57+ T cells in acquired aplastic anemia. Genomic DNA acted as the template from which TCR beta VDJ combination and CDR3 sequence profiling were carried out. MiXCR was run by TCRdb on the reads, yielding one entry per CDR3 protein. This sample has approximately 260,000 distinct CDR3 sequences; around 82% occur once, and the top ten carry 35% to 50%. CD8+CD57+ cell expansion, shown by flow cytometry, had occurred in the patients selected for sequencing. Trimming took 8 bases from V and 5 from J, leaving 16 bases between them. The CDR3 runs to 14 residues. Germline CDR1 SGHAT, CDR2 FQNNGV.

This clonotype was sampled from a human donor with aplastic anemia. Sequenced sample: sorted CD4+, CD8+, or CD8+CD57+ T cells (not recorded which) from PBMCs. The chain uses TRBV11-2 and TRBJ1-5; D unresolved. CDR3 DNA sequence: TGTGCCAGCCATCCCGGCATGGTTGATCAGCCCCAGCATTTT. It translates to CASHPGMVDQPQHF.